This is a list of T cell receptor beta chains from one sample in a study of vaccination and CD4 T cells after COVID-19. TCRdb processed the PCR reads anew with MiXCR; each CDR3 protein has one entry. The sample contains about 7,600 distinct CDR3 sequences, around three fifths of which appear only once. What these receptors recognize is not known. This specimen consisted of cultured CD4+ T cells from blood, obtained after SARS-CoV-2 vaccination. The receptors originated from a human donor with COVID-19. Both conserved end residues are part of each CDR3. The D gene is left open where the match is weak. Not every row has a clone size; where given, it reads once, few, many or a size class.

>TRBV28|.|TRBJ2-5|TRBD2
TGTGCCAGCAGTTTGGGGGCGGGGGGACAAGAGACCCAGTACTTC
CASSLGAGGQETQYF
>TRBV19|.|TRBJ2-5|TRBD2
TGTGCCAGTAGCCCTAGCGGGGGGGCGTTGGAGACCCAGTACTTC
CASSPSGGALETQYF
>TRBV7-2|.|TRBJ1-5|TRBD1
TGTGCCAGCAGCTTCACAGGGGGGGATCAGCCCCAGCATTTT
CASSFTGGDQPQHF
>TRBV7-8|.|TRBJ1-1|.
TGTGCCAGCAGCTTAGATTCGTACCAGAACACTGAAGCTTTCTTT
CASSLDSYQNTEAFF
>TRBV10-3|.|TRBJ2-6|TRBD2
TGTGCCATCAGTGAGCGACTAGCGGGGGGCTCTGGGGCCAACGTCCTGACTTTC
CAISERLAGGSGANVLTF
>TRBV30|.|TRBJ2-5|.
TGTGCCTGGAGTGCTCAAGAGACCCAGTACTTC
CAWSAQETQYF
>TRBV5-4|.|TRBJ2-3|.
TGTGCCAGCAGCTTGGTAGGGAGTTTAGATACGCAGTATTTT
CASSLVGSLDTQYF
>TRBV19|.|TRBJ1-1|.
TGTGCCAGTAGTATAAAGGTAGTAGCTTTCTTT
CASSIKVVAFF
>TRBV27|.|TRBJ1-6|TRBD1
TGTGCCAGCAGTTGGGGAACCGGGACAGCTACTAATTCACCCCTCCACTTT
CASSWGTGTATNSPLHF
>TRBV20-1|few|TRBJ1-5|TRBD1
TGCAGTGCATCGGACAGGGCGGGCCAGCCCCAGCATTTT
CSASDRAGQPQHF